These 22 T cell receptor beta chains originate from one sample sequenced in a study of CD8 T cells in Susac syndrome. It was with random hexamers that about 0.45 to 1 ug RNA was reverse transcribed. TCRdb called the immunoSEQ multiplex PCR reads again in MiXCR, with one record for every CDR3 protein. The sample has under 200,000 distinct CDR3 sequences, just under 95% seen once. The sample comprised CD4+ T cells from PBMCs. The receptors stem from a human donor in good health.

CDR3 DNA: TGTGCCTGGAGACCGGGCCCAGCTGTCGGGGCCAACGTCCTGACTTTC. Translated, it gives CAWRPGPAVGANVLTF. The chain recombines TRBV30 with TRBJ2-6; D gene unclear. This CDR3 is 16 amino acids long. The V gene lost 3 bases and the J gene lost 4 bases, with 16 bases spanning the gap. CDR1 and CDR2 from the germline V gene are GTSNPN and SVGIG (reference sequence).

The chain couples TRBV7-2 to TRBJ1-1, with D possibly matching TRBD1 (6 bases). V lost 2 bases and J lost 1, with 11 bases in between. CDR1 is SGHTA and CDR2 is FQGNSA in the germline V gene. There are 15 residues in the CDR3. The CDR3 nucleotides read TGTGCCAGCAGCTTACCACTGACAGGGAACACTGAAGCTTTCTTT. It translates to CASSLPLTGNTEAFF.

The rearrangement uses TRBV20-1 and TRBJ1-5; TRBD1 is a possible D gene (6 bases). The germline CDR1 and CDR2 sequences are DFQATT and SNEGSKA (reference sequence). The CDR3 length is 15 residues. Trimming removed 1 base from V and 1 base from J, with 11 bases in between. This CDR3 reads CSARGEGGSNQPQHF. As DNA, the CDR3 is TGCAGTGCTAGAGGAGAAGGGGGAAGCAATCAGCCCCAGCATTTT.

The chain employs TRBV28 and TRBJ2-1; TRBD1 matches at 7 bases. Trimming at V came to 2 bases and at J to 5 bases, leaving 3 bases not matched to a gene. CDR3 length equals 14 residues. Germline CDR1 is MDHEN and CDR2 is SYDVKM. The CDR3 nucleotides read TGTGCCAGCAGTTTAGCACAGGGGAACAATGAGCAGTTCTTC. It encodes CASSLAQGNNEQFF.

The CDR3, as DNA: TGCAGTGCTAGCGCCCGTCGGGAAAAACTGTTTTTT. Its translation: CSASARREKLFF. The V gene is TRBV20-1, the J gene TRBJ1-4; D unclear. CDR1 is DFQATT, CDR2 SNEGSKA, per germline (reference sequence). V lost 3 bases, J lost 8 bases, and 10 bases lay in between. This CDR3 comprises 12 residues.

This clonotype was counted a single time. This sequence joins TRBV7-2 and TRBJ2-7; D gene unclear. Germline assignment: CDR1 SGHTA and CDR2 FQGNSA. V lost 5 bases, J lost 0 bases, and 8 bases lay in between. This CDR3 is 13 amino acids long. The CDR3 loop reads CASSDRNSYEQYF. CDR3 sequence (DNA): TGTGCCAGCAGCGACCGTAACTCCTACGAGCAGTACTTC.

This clonotype was seen a single time. V is TRBV2 and J is TRBJ2-3, with 8 bases identical to TRBD1. Germline V gives CDR1 SNHLY, CDR2 FYNNEI. The CDR3 runs 12 residues. J lost 6 bases, V lost 4 bases, and 0 bases had no gene match. CDR3 sequence (DNA): TGTGCCAGCAGTGGGGACAGGGATACGCAGTATTTT. It encodes CASSGDRDTQYF.

This chain joins TRBV30 and TRBJ2-5, with D possibly being TRBD1 or TRBD2 (5 bases each). The CDR3 loop spans 16 amino acids. Germline V CDR1 and CDR2: GTSNPN, SVGIG (reference sequence). Trimming stripped 2 bases from V and 0 bases from J, with 16 bases between. Here the CDR3 reads CAWSMKGWGNQETQYF. CDR3 sequence (DNA): TGTGCCTGGAGTATGAAGGGATGGGGGAACCAAGAGACCCAGTACTTC.

The chain joins TRBV5-1 to TRBJ2-3; TRBD1 might be the D (8 bases). Trimming stripped 2 bases from V and 2 bases from J, with 15 bases between. Germline V CDR1 and CDR2: SGHRS, YFSETQ. CDR3 length: 16 residues. The CDR3 DNA reads TGCGCCAGCAGCTTCGGACAGGGAGGGAACACAGATACGCAGTATTTT. The encoded protein is CASSFGQGGNTDTQYF.

This sequence joins TRBV4-1 and TRBJ1-4; 8 bases map to TRBD1. The CDR3 sequence is 13 residues long. Losses at the gene ends were 5 bases for V and 8 bases for J; bases not matched to a gene: 4. Germline CDR1 reads MGHRA; CDR2 reads YSYEKL. The CDR3 region has the DNA TGCGCCAGCAGCGGCCGGGACAGGGAAAAACTGTTTTTT. It specifies CASSGRDREKLFF.

The chain is built from TRBV4-3 and TRBJ1-5, with 7 bases fitting TRBD1. Germline values: CDR1 LGHNA, CDR2 YSLEER. V dropped 1 base and J dropped 7; count of bases not matched to a gene: 7. This CDR3 region has 15 residues. The CDR3 bases are TGCGCCAGCAGCCAAGCCGCAGGGGGGGAACAGCCCCAGCATTTT. Protein: CASSQAAGGEQPQHF.

The chain employs TRBV9 and TRBJ2-3, with 12 bases matching TRBD2. With 9 bases clipped from V and 5 bases from J, the junction kept 7 bases outside the gene matches. Germline V gives CDR1 SGDLS, CDR2 YYNGEE. The CDR3 sequence is 14 residues long. The CDR3 DNA reads TGTGCCATCCCTAGCGGGGGGGCGGGAGATACGCAGTATTTT. It translates to CAIPSGGAGDTQYF.

The chain combines TRBV24-1 with TRBJ2-1; 15 bases fit TRBD2. This CDR3 has 16 residues. Per germline, CDR1 KGHDR and CDR2 SFDVKD. The trim removed 4 bases at V and 10 bases at J, leaving 7 bases unmatched. CDR3 protein: CATSDRTSGGAEEQFF. The CDR3 nucleotides are TGTGCCACCAGTGACCGGACTAGCGGGGGGGCCGAAGAGCAGTTCTTC.

The chain recombines TRBV28 with TRBJ1-5; no reliable D call. V lost 5 bases to trimming and J lost 2 bases, with 10 bases between them. This CDR3 has 14 amino acids. In germline, CDR1 is MDHEN, CDR2 SYDVKM. CDR3 protein: CASSTHGGNQPQHF. The CDR3 nucleotides read TGTGCCAGCAGTACCCACGGCGGCAATCAGCCCCAGCATTTT.

The gene calls are TRBV15 and TRBJ2-7, with D possibly being TRBD2 (5 bases). CDR1 and CDR2 (germline): LNHNV, YYDKDF (reference sequence). Deletions cut 4 bases from V and 4 bases from J, with 8 bases between. This CDR3 contains 12 residues. The CDR3 DNA reads as TGTGCCACCAGCACAGGACTTTACGAGCAGTACTTC. Residues: CATSTGLYEQYF.

V usage is TRBV7-6 and J usage is TRBJ1-2, with unresolved D. Trimming pared 1 base from V and 0 bases from J, leaving 9 bases between. The CDR3 is 15 amino acids. In germline, CDR1 is SGHVS, CDR2 FNYEAQ. CDR3 sequence (DNA): TGTGCCAGCAGCTTAGACTCGGCCGCTAACTATGGCTACACCTTC. Its translation: CASSLDSAANYGYTF.

This sequence joins TRBV7-2 and TRBJ1-6; D gene ambiguous. The CDR3 loop spans 12 amino acids. Deletions cut 5 bases from V and 14 bases from J, with 13 bases between. The germline gives CDR1 SGHTA, CDR2 FQGNSA. This chain's CDR3 is CASSPGPSALHF. The CDR3 DNA reads TGTGCCAGCAGCCCGGGCCCTTCGGCCCTCCACTTT.

The CDR3 protein is CSVEDTDTQYF. The CDR3 DNA follows: TGCAGCGTTGAAGACACAGATACGCAGTATTTT. The chain joins TRBV29-1 to TRBJ2-3; D is unresolved. V was cut by 0 bases and J by 2 bases, with 0 bases left in between. Per germline, CDR1 SQVTM and CDR2 ANQGSEA. The CDR3 has 11 residues.

This clonotype has only one observation. The chain recombines TRBV7-2 with TRBJ2-6; D uncertain. The germline V gene encodes CDR1 SGHTA and CDR2 FQGNSA. The CDR3 sequence is 12 residues long. V shed 8 bases and J shed 6 bases, with 8 bases lying between them. CDR3: CASGAAANVLTF. Written as DNA, the CDR3 is TGTGCCAGCGGTGCAGCGGCCAACGTCCTGACTTTC.

This sequence joins TRBV12-3 or TRBV12-4 and TRBJ2-7; tentatively, D is TRBD2 (6 bases). With 9 bases removed from V and 3 bases from J, the gap between germline ends came to 12 bases. The CDR3 has 12 amino acids. The CDR3 region is CASGGRFYEQYF. CDR3 sequence (DNA): TGTGCCAGTGGAGGGAGGTTCTACGAGCAGTACTTC.

J is TRBJ2-7 and V is TRBV29-1; D gene uncertain. This CDR3 is 13 amino acids long. CDR1 SQVTM and CDR2 ANQGSEA come from the germline V gene. V lost 6 bases to trimming and J lost 0 bases, with 12 bases between them. The chain's CDR3 is CSVNGRYSYEQYF. CDR3 sequence (DNA): TGCAGCGTGAACGGACGGTACTCCTACGAGCAGTACTTC.

The rearrangement uses TRBV29-1 and TRBJ2-2; 15 bases are a match to TRBD2. Per the germline V gene, CDR1 is SQVTM and CDR2 is ANQGSEA. The CDR3 has 16 amino acids. V trimming: 6 bases; J trimming: 2 bases; junction bases outside the gene matches: 4. The CDR3, as DNA: TGCAGCGTCGGGGGACTAGCGGGGGGCAACACCGGGGAGCTGTTTTTT. Protein product: CSVGGLAGGNTGELFF.